The clone carrying this TCR beta chain was seen a few times. As yet, its antigen is unknown. Clones were read by immunoSEQ multiplex PCR, and TCRdb kept only the in-frame ones, dropping some. The sample contains 6,000 or so clones, around 80% of which appear only once. The data originate from a study of tumor-infiltrating lymphocytes in localized non-small cell lung cancer. At the level of the study: Patients included smokers and never-smokers with various histologies, some sampled after neoadjuvant chemotherapy. From each patient, both tumor and uninvolved lung, non-adjacent to tumor, were sampled. Findings and limits, study-wide: Recurrence-free survival showed no association with tumor T-cell fraction.

The germline CDR1 and CDR2 sequences are SEHNR and FQNEAQ (reference sequence). Trimming removed 8 bases at V and 0 bases at J, with 14 bases between. This CDR3 is 14 amino acids long. The sample comprised lung tumor tissue. V gene TRBV7-9 combines with J gene TRBJ2-7, with D possibly being TRBD1 (6 bases). The receptor was isolated from a human donor with non-small cell lung cancer. CDR3 in amino acids: CASSLGDNSYEQYF. CDR3 nucleotide sequence: TGTGCCAGCTCACTCGGGGACAACTCCTACGAGCAGTACTTC.